A single sample is the source of the 3 T cell receptor beta chains below, sequenced in a study of T-cell memory formation after mild COVID-19. MiXCR, applied by TCRdb to the 5' RACE reads, yields one record per CDR3 protein. The table lists over 400,000 distinct CDR3 sequences, 20% to 30% of them singletons. Sequencing was performed on PBMCs or a T cell subset sorted from them (not recorded which). Receptor source: an adult woman who had mild COVID-19 (a few samples of this study predate the infection). Cell type and time point are not known.

This clonotype was detected only a few times. This chain connects TRBV9 to TRBJ2-1, with D possibly being TRBD1 (6 bases). V lost 3 bases to trimming and J lost 4 bases, with 14 bases between them. The CDR3 sequence is 15 residues long. Looked up from germline, CDR1 is SGDLS and CDR2 is YYNGEE. The CDR3 here is CASSAEGVLYNEQFF. CDR3 DNA: TGTGCCAGCAGCGCAGAGGGGGTTTTATACAATGAGCAGTTCTTC.

This clonotype came up a few times. The chain recombines TRBV5-1 with TRBJ2-3; 11 nucleotides align to TRBD1. Germline CDR1 reads SGHRS; CDR2 reads YFSETQ. This CDR3 is 14 amino acids long. V was pared by 9 bases and J by 2 bases, with 5 bases of the junction left unmatched. The CDR3 bases are TGCGCCACCCGGACAGGGGGCTCCACAGATACGCAGTATTTT. Translated: CATRTGGSTDTQYF. Combining the CDR3 with reference TRBV5-1 and TRBJ2-3 gives the whole variable domain KAGVTQTPRYLIKTRGQQVTLSCSPISGHRSVSWYQQTPGQGLQFLFEYFSETQRNKGNFPGRFSGRQFSNSRSEMNVSTLELGDSALYLCATRTGGSTDTQYFGPGTRLTVL.

The chain has TRBV2 and TRBJ2-5; D is unresolved. Per the germline V gene, CDR1 is SNHLY and CDR2 is FYNNEI. With 6 bases removed from V and 5 bases from J, the gap between germline ends came to 16 bases. This CDR3 has 14 residues. CDR3 coding DNA: TGTGCCAGCAGAAAGGCCAGGTTGGGGGAGACCCAGTACTTC. Its protein is CASRKARLGETQYF. Full variable domain (rest looked up from reference TRBV2 and TRBJ2-5): EPEVTQTPSHQVTQMGQEVILRCVPISNHLYFYWYRQILGQKVEFLVSFYNNEISEKSEIFDDQFSVERPDGSNFTLKIRSTKLEDSAMYFCASRKARLGETQYFGPGTRLLVL.